The 3 T cell receptor beta chains given below trace back to one sample, sequenced in a study of cytomegalovirus exposure and HLA in healthy donors. PCR used 60 Vbeta primers and 13 Jbeta primers. The assay was immunoSEQ multiplex PCR, and TCRdb's table has in-frame clones only and misses some. There are hundreds of thousands of clones in the sample; roughly two thirds occur only once, and approximately 2.3% lies in the top ten. Material for sequencing was PBMCs. These receptor sequences come from a female donor in good health and CMV-seronegative.

The rearrangement uses TRBV11-3 and TRBJ2-7, with D perhaps TRBD2 (5 bases). The CDR3 is 13 amino acids. Germline assignment: CDR1 SGHNT and CDR2 YENEEA. Trimming stripped 4 bases from V and 0 bases from J, with 7 bases between. CDR3 nucleotide sequence: TGTGCCAGCAGCTCCCGGGACTCCTACGAGCAGTACTTC. This translates into CASSSRDSYEQYF.

The J gene is TRBJ2-1, the V gene TRBV19; tentative D call: TRBD2 (6 bases). V shed 5 bases and J shed 5 bases, with 16 bases lying between them. The germline V gene encodes CDR1 LNHDA and CDR2 SQIVND (reference sequence). The CDR3 runs 15 residues. CDR3 protein: CASSWVGEAHNEQFF. The CDR3 DNA reads as TGTGCCAGTAGTTGGGTGGGGGAGGCCCACAATGAGCAGTTCTTC.

This clone was observed a single time. The CDR3 sequence: CASGRDRGPGTEAFF. The CDR3 DNA is TGTGCCAGCGGCCGGGACAGGGGACCGGGCACTGAAGCTTTCTTT. The V and J genes are TRBV2 and TRBJ1-1; 10 nucleotides line up with TRBD1. Germline V gene sequence: CDR1 SNHLY, CDR2 FYNNEI. Trimming removed 8 bases from V and 4 bases from J; junction bases left unmatched: 10. The CDR3 extends over 15 amino acids.